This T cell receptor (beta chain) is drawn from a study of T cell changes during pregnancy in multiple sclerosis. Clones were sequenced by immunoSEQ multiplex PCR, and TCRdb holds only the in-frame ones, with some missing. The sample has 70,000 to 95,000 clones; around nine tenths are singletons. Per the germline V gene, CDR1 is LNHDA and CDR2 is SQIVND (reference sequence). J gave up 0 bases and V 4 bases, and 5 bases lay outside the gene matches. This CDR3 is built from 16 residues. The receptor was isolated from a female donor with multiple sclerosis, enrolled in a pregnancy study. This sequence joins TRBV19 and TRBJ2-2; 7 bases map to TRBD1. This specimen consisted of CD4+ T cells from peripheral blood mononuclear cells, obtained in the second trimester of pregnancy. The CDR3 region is CASSKLGTANTGELFF. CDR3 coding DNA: TGTGCCAGTAGTAAACTAGGGACAGCGAACACCGGGGAGCTGTTTTTT.